This TCR beta chain was found in a study of human T cells and chemical hapten exposure. In the study overall: For sensitization, 2% DPC was applied to an approximately 2 cm by approximately 2 cm patch of upper inner arm skin.

TCRdb independently ran MiXCR on the RACE reads; one entry per CDR3 protein. The sample contains around 160,000 distinct CDR3 sequences, approximately 15% of which appear only once. Study-level findings and limits: Against controls, expanded TCRs gave rise to significantly more large CDR3 similarity clusters.

This clonotype was found a few times. Antigen unknown. Time point denoted: patch test 1, 2 weeks after DPC sensitization. Treatment in this sample: therapeutic diphenylcyclopropenone sensitization with weekly scalp DPC. CDR3 length: 13 amino acids. V lost 5 bases and J lost 4, with 11 bases in between. The rearrangement uses TRBV12-3 or TRBV12-4 and TRBJ1-1; no reliable D call. The sample in question was whole blood, obtained in connection with sensitization to the hapten diphenylcyclopropenone (DPC). This TCR derives from a woman between 25 and 40 years old with alopecia areata. Some clones in this sample may be carry-over from other donors' samples. The CDR3: CASSAGRSTEAFF. The CDR3 DNA follows: TGTGCCAGCAGTGCCGGGAGGAGCACTGAAGCTTTCTTT.